This TCR beta chain was profiled in a study of sequential checkpoint blockade in melanoma. The assay was immunoSEQ multiplex PCR, and TCRdb's table has in-frame clones only and misses some. Of around 5,000 clones listed, 70% to 85% are singletons. The treatment: randomized to nivolumab then ipilimumab (arm A) or the reverse (arm B). This clone occurred once. The sample in question was CD8+ T cells sorted from blood (inferred from file names), obtained from a patient given nivolumab and ipilimumab in sequence. This receptor was taken from a human patient with melanoma. Some clones in this sample may be carry-over from other donors' samples.

The CDR3 coding sequence is TGTGCCAGCAGTTTAACTATGAACACTGAAGCTTTCTTT. Translated, it gives CASSLTMNTEAFF. The chain carries TRBV6-5 and TRBJ1-1; D is unresolved. V lost 4 bases to trimming and J lost 0 bases, with 6 bases between them. This CDR3 has 13 residues. Germline values: CDR1 MNHEY, CDR2 SVGAGI.